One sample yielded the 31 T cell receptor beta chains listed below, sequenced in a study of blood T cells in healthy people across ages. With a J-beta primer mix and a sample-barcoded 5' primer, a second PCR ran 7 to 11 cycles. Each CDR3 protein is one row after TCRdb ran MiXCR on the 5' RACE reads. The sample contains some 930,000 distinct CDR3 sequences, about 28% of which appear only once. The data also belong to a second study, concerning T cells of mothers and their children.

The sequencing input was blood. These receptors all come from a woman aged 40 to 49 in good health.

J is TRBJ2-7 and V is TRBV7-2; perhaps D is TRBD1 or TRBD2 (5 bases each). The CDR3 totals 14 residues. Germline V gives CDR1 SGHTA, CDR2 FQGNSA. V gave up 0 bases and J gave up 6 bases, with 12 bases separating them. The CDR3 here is CASSLAFGTVEQYF. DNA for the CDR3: TGTGCCAGCAGCTTAGCGTTCGGGACCGTCGAGCAGTACTTC.

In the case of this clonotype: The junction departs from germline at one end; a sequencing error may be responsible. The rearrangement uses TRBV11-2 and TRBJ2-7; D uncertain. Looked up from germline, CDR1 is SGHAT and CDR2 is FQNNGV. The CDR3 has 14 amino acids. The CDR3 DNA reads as TGTGCCAGCAGCTTAGATCCAGGACCCTACAAGCAGTACTTC. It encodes CASSLDPGPYKQYF. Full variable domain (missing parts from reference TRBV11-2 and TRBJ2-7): EAGVAQSPRYKIIEKRQSVAFWCNPISGHATLYWYQQILGQGPKLLIQFQNNGVVDDSQLPKDRFSAERLKGVDSTLKIQPAKLEDSAVYLCASSLDPGPYKQYFGPGTRLTVT.

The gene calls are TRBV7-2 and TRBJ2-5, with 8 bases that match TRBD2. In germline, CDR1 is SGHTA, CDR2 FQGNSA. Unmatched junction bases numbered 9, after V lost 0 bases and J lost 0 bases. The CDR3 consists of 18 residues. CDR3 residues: CASSLAPTGGRYQETQYF. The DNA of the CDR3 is TGTGCCAGCAGCTTAGCCCCGACGGGGGGGCGATACCAAGAGACCCAGTACTTC.

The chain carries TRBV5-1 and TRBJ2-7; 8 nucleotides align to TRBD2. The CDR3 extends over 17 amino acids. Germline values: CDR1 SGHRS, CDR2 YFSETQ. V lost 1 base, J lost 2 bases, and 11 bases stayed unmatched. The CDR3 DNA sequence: TGCGCCAGCAGCTTGACCCCCGGGAGGGAACTACCCTACGAGCAGTACTTC. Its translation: CASSLTPGRELPYEQYF.

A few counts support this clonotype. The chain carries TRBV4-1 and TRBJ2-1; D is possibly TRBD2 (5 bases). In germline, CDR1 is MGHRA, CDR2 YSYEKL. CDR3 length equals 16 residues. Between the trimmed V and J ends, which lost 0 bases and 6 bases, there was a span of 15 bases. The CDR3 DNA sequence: TGCGCCAGCAGCCAAGATCAGGCGGGTTTGGGCAATGAGCAGTTCTTC. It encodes CASSQDQAGLGNEQFF.

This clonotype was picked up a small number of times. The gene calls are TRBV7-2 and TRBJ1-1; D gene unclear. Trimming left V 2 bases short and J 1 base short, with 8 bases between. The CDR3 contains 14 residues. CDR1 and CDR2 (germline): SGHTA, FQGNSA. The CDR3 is CASSLKGTNTEAFF. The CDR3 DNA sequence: TGTGCCAGCAGCTTAAAGGGTACGAACACTGAAGCTTTCTTT.

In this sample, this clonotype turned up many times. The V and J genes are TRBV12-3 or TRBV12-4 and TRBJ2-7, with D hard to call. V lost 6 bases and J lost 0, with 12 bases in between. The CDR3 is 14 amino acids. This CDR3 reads CASRRTQSSYEQYF. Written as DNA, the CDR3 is TGTGCCAGCAGGCGGACGCAGAGCTCCTACGAGCAGTACTTC.

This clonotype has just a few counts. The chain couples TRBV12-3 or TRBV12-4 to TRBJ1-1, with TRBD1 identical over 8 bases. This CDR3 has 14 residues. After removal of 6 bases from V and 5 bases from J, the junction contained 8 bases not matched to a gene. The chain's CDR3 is CASSRTGFGTEAFF. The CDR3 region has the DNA TGTGCCAGCAGCCGGACAGGGTTTGGTACTGAAGCTTTCTTT.

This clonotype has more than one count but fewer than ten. CDR3 DNA: TGCGCCAGCAGACTGGAGACGGATACGCAGTATTTT. Protein sequence: CASRLETDTQYF. The chain couples TRBV5-1 to TRBJ2-3; D gene ambiguous. This CDR3 has 12 residues. V lost 5 bases, J lost 6 bases, and 10 bases lay in between. Germline CDR1 reads SGHRS; CDR2 reads YFSETQ.

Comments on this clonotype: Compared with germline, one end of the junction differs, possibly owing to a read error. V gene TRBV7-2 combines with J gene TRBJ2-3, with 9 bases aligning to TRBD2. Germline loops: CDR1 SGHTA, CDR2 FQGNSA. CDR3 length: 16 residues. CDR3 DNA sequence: TGTGCTAGCAGCTTAGGAGCGCGGGGGGGGTCAGATACGCAGTATTTT. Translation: CASSLGARGGSDTQYF.

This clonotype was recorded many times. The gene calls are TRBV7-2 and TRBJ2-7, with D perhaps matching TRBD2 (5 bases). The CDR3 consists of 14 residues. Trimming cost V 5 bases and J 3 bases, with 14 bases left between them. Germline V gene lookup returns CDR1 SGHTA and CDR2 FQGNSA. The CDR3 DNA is TGTGCCAGCAGCCGAACTAGGGTTGACTACGAGCAGTACTTC. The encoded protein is CASSRTRVDYEQYF.

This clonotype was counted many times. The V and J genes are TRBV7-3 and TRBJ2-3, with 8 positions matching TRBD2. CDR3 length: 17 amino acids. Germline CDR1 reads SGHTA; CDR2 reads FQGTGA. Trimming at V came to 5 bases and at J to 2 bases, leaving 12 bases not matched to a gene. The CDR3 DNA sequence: TGTGCCAGCAGCCCGCGGCCGGTAGCGGGGTACACAGATACGCAGTATTTT. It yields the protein CASSPRPVAGYTDTQYF.

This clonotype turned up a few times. The CDR3 nucleotides are TGTGCCAGCAACCCGGAGGGGGCCTATGGCTACACCTTC. Its protein product is CASNPEGAYGYTF. This chain links TRBV2 with TRBJ1-2; 7 bases are a match to TRBD1. Germline-derived CDR1 and CDR2 are SNHLY and FYNNEI. The junction had 6 bases not matched to a gene; V was cut back by 7 bases and J by 4 bases. This CDR3 has 13 residues.

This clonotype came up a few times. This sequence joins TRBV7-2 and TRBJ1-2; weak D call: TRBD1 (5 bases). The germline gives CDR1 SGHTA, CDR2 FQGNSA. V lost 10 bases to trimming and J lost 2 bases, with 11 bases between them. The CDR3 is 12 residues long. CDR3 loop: CATGGNNYGYTF. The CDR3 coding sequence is TGTGCCACGGGGGGGAACAACTATGGCTACACCTTC.

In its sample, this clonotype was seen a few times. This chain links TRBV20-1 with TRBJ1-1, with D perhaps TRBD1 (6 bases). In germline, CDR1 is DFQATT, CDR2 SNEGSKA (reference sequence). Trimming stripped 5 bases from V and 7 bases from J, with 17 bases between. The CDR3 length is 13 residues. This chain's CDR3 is CSARRGRVVEAFF. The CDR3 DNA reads TGCAGTGCTCGACGGGGGCGGGTGGTTGAAGCTTTCTTT.

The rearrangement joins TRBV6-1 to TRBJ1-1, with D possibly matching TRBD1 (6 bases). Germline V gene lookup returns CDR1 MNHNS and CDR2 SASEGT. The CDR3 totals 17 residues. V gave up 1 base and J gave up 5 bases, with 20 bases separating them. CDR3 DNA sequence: TGTGCCAGCAGTGAAGTATTGATTCGGGGGCATCAGACTGAAGCTTTCTTT. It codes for CASSEVLIRGHQTEAFF.

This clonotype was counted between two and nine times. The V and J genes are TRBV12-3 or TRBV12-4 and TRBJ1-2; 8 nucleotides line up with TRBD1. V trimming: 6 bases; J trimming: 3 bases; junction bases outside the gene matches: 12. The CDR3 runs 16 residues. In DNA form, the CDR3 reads TGTGCCAGCAGCGGGTTCGCGGACAGGGACGACTATGGCTACACCTTC. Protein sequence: CASSGFADRDDYGYTF.

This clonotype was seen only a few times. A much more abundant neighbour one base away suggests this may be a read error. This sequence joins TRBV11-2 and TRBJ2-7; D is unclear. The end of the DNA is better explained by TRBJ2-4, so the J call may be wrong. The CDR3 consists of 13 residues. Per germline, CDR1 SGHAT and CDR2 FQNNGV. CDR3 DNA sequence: TGTGCCAGCAGCTTAGTGATGGGATACATTCAGTACTTC. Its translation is CASSLVMGYIQYF.

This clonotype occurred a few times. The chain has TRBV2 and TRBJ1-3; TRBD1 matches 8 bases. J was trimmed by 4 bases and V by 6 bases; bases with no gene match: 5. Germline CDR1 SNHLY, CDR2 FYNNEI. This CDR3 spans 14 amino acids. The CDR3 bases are TGTGCCAGCAGCGGACAGGGTTCGGGAAACACCATATATTTT. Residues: CASSGQGSGNTIYF.

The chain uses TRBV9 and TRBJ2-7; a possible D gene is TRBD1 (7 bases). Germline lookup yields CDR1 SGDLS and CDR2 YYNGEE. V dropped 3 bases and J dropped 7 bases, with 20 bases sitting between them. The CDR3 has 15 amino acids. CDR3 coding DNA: TGTGCCAGCAGCGCCTGGGCCGAATCAGGGGGGGAGCAGTACTTC. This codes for CASSAWAESGGEQYF. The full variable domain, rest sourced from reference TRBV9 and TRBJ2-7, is DSGVTQTPKHLITATGQRVTLRCSPRSGDLSVYWYQQSLDQGLQFLIQYYNGEERAKGNILERFSAQQFPDLHSELNLSSLELGDSALYFCASSAWAESGGEQYFGPGTRLTVT.

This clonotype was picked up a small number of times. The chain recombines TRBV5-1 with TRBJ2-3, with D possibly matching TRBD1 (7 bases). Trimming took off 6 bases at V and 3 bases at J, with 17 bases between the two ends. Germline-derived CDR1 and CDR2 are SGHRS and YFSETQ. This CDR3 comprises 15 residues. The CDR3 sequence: CASIPGGTPTDTQYF. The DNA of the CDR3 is TGCGCCAGCATCCCAGGGGGGACGCCAACAGATACGCAGTATTTT. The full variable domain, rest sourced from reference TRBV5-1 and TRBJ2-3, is KAGVTQTPRYLIKTRGQQVTLSCSPISGHRSVSWYQQTPGQGLQFLFEYFSETQRNKGNFPGRFSGRQFSNSRSEMNVSTLELGDSALYLCASIPGGTPTDTQYFGPGTRLTVL.

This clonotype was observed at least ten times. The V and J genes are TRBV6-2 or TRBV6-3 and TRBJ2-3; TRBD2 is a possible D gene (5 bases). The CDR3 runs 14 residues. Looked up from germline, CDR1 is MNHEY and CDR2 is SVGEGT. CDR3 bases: TGTGCTACCCAAGCACGGGGTAGCACAGATACGCAGTATTTT. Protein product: CATQARGSTDTQYF.

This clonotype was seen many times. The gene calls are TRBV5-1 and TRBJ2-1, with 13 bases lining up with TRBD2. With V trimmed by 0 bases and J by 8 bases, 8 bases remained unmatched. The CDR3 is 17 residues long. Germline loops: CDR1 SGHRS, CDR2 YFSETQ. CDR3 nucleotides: TGCGCCAGCAGCTTGGGAACCGGGACTAGCGGGGTGGATGAGCAGTTCTTC. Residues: CASSLGTGTSGVDEQFF. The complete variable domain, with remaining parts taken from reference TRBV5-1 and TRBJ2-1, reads KAGVTQTPRYLIKTRGQQVTLSCSPISGHRSVSWYQQTPGQGLQFLFEYFSETQRNKGNFPGRFSGRQFSNSRSEMNVSTLELGDSALYLCASSLGTGTSGVDEQFFGPGTRLTVL.

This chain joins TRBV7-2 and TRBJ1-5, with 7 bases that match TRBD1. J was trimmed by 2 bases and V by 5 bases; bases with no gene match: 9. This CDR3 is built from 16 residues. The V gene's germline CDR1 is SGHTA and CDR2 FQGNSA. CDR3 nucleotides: TGTGCCAGCAGCCGGGGCGGGGACAGACGCAATCAGCCCCAGCATTTT. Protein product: CASSRGGDRRNQPQHF.

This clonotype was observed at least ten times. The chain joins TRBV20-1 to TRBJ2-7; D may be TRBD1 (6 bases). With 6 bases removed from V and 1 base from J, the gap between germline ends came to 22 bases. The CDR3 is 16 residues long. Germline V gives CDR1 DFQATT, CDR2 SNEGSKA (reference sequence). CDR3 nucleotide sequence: TGCAGTGCCAGACCGATGGACAGCCCAAGGTCCTACGAGCAGTACTTC. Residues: CSARPMDSPRSYEQYF.

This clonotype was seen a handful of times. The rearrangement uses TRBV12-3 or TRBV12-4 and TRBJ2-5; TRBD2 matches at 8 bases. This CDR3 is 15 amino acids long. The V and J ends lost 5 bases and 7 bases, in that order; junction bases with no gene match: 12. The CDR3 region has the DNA TGTGCCAGCAGTCCCCGGCGGGGGGATTCCGGGACCCAGTACTTC. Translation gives CASSPRRGDSGTQYF.

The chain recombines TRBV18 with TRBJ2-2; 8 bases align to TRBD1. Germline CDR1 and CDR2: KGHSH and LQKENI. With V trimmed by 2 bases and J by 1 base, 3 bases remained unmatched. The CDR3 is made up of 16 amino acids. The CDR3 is CASSPRTGRNTGELFF. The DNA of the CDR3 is TGTGCCAGCTCACCAAGGACAGGGAGGAACACCGGGGAGCTGTTTTTT.

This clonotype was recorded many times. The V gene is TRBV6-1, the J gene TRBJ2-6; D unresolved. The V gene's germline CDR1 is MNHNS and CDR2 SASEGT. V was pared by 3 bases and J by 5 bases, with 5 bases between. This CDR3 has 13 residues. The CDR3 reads CASSDKWANVLTF. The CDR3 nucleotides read TGTGCCAGCAGTGATAAGTGGGCCAACGTCCTGACTTTC.

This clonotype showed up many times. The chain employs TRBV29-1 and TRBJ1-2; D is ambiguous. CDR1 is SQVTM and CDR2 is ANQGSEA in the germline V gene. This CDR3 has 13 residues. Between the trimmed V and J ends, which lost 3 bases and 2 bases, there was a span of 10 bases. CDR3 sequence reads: CSVDWQENYGYTF. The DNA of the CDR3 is TGCAGCGTTGACTGGCAGGAGAACTATGGCTACACCTTC.

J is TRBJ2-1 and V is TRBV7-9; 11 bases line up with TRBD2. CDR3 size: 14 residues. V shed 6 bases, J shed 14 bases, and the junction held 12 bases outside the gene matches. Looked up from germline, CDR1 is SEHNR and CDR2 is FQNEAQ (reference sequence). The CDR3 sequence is CASRSDLAGGLEFF. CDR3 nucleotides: TGTGCCAGCAGGTCCGATTTAGCGGGGGGGCTGGAGTTCTTC. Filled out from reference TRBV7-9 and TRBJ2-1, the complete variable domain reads DTGVSQNPRHKITKRGQNVTFRCDPISEHNRLYWYRQTLGQGPEFLTYFQNEAQLEKSRLLSDRFSAERPKGSFSTLEIQRTEQGDSAMYLCASRSDLAGGLEFFGPGTRLTVL.

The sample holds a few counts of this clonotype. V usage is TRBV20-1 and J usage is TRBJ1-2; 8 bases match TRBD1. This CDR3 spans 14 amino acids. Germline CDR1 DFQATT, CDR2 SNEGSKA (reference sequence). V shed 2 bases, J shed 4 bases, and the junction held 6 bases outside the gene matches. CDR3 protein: CSARPGTGTYGYTF. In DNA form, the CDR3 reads TGCAGTGCTAGACCCGGGACAGGAACCTATGGCTACACCTTC.